This T cell receptor beta chain was found in a study of prognosis after radiotherapy for stage I lung cancer. Trimming stripped 4 bases from V and 5 bases from J, with 20 bases between. Germline assignment: CDR1 SEHNR and CDR2 FQNEAQ (reference sequence). This CDR3 spans 17 amino acids. It was by two-round multiplex PCR that TCR beta CDR3 was amplified from genomic DNA. Initially, in first-round PCR, primers specific to each TRBV and TRBJ gene were used. TCRdb re-analysed the multiplex PCR reads in MiXCR, keeping a single row per CDR3 protein. In the table there are 50,000 to 75,000 distinct CDR3 sequences, more than 20% of which are singletons. Findings of the study overall: Divergent TRBV and TRBJ gene usage has reportedly been observed between patients with and without metastases.

Researchers took six milliliters of peripheral blood at each of two time points. This clonotype has at least ten counts. What it binds is unknown. The TCR comes from a donor aged 50 or older with non-small cell lung cancer. The V and J genes are TRBV7-9 and TRBJ1-4; tentatively, D is TRBD1 (5 bases). Sequenced material: PBMCs, taken before or after stereotactic body radiation therapy (not recorded which). CDR3 amino acids: CASSSTGSRWGNEKLFF. DNA of the CDR3: TGTGCCAGCAGCTCCACCGGGTCCCGGTGGGGGAATGAAAAACTGTTTTTT.